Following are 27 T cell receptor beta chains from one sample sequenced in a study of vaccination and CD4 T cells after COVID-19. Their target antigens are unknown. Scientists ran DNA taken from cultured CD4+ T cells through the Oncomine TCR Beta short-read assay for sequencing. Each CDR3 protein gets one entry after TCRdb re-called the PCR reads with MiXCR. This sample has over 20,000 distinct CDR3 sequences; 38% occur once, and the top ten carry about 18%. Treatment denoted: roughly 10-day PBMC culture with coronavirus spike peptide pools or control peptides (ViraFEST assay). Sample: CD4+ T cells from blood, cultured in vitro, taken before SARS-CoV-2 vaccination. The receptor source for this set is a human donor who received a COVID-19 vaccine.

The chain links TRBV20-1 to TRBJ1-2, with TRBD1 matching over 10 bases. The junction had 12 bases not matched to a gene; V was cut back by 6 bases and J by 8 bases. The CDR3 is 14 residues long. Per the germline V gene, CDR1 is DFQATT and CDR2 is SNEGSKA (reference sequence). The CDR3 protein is CSAIRQGAIRGYTF. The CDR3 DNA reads TGCAGTGCGATCCGACAGGGGGCTATCAGGGGCTACACCTTC.

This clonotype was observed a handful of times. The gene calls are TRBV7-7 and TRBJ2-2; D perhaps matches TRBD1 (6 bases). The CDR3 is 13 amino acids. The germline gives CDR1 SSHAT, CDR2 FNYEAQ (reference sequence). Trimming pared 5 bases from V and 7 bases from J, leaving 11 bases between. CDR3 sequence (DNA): TGTGCCAGCAGCCAACACAGGGTCGGGGAGCTGTTTTTT. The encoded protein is CASSQHRVGELFF.

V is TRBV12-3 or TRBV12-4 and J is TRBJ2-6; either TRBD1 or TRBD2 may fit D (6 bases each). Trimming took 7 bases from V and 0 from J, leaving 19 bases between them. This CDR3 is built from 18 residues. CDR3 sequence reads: CASTPTIGGYSGANVLTF. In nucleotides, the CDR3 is TGTGCCAGCACTCCAACGATCGGGGGCTACTCTGGGGCCAACGTCCTGACTTTC.

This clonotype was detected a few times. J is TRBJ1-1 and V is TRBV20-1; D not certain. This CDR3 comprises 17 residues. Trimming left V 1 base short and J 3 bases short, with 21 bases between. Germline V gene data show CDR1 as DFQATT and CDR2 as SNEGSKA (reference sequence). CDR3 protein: CSARVISGPGSDTEAFF. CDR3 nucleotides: TGCAGTGCTAGAGTAATTTCTGGCCCGGGTTCGGACACTGAAGCTTTCTTT.

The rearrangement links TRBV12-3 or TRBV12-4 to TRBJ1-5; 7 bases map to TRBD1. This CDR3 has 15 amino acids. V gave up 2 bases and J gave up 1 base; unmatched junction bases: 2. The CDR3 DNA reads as TGTGCCAGCAGTTTACAGACAGGGAGCAATCAGCCCCAGCATTTT. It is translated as CASSLQTGSNQPQHF.

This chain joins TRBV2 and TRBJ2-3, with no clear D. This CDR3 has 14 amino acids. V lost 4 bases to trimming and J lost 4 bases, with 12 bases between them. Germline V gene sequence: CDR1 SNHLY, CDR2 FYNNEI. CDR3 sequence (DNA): TGTGCCAGCAGTGGTGAATTATGGGCAGATACGCAGTATTTT. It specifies CASSGELWADTQYF.

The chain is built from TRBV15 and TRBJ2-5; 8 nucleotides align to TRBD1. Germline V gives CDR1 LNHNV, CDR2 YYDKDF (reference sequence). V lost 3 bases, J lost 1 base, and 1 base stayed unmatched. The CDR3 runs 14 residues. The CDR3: CATSRGTGQETQYF. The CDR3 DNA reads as TGTGCCACCAGCAGGGGGACAGGCCAAGAGACCCAGTACTTC.

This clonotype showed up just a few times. CDR3 DNA: TGTGCCAGTAGTCAGGACAGGGGCCGGTGGAACACTGAAGCTTTCTTT. It translates to CASSQDRGRWNTEAFF. The chain links TRBV19 to TRBJ1-1; 9 positions agree with TRBD1. Germline V CDR1 and CDR2: LNHDA, SQIVND (reference sequence). The CDR3 spans 16 residues. V was clipped by 5 bases and J by 1 base; unmatched bases: 8.

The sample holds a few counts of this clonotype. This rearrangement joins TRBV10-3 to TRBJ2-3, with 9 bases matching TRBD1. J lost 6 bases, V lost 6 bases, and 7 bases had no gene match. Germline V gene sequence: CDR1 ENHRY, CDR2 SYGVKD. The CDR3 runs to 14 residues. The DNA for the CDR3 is TGTGCCATCAGCCGGGACAGGGAAACGGATACGCAGTATTTT. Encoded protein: CAISRDRETDTQYF.

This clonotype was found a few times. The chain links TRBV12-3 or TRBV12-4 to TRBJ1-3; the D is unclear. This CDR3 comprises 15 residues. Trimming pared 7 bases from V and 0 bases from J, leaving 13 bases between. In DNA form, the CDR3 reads TGTGCCAGCACCTCCGTTCCGAACTCTGGAAACACCATATATTTT. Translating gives CASTSVPNSGNTIYF.

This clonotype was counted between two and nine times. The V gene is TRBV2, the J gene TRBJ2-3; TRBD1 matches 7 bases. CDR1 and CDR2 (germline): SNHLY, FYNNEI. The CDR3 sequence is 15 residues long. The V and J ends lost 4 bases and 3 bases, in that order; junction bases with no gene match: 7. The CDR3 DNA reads TGTGCCAGCAGTGGATCGGGACAGATAACAGATACGCAGTATTTT. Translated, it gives CASSGSGQITDTQYF.

CDR3 bases: TGTGCCAGCAGTGACAGGGGAAACTATGGCTACACCTTC. The encoded protein is CASSDRGNYGYTF. The V gene is TRBV2, the J gene TRBJ1-2; perhaps TRBD1 as D (6 bases). The V and J ends lost 3 bases and 2 bases respectively, with 7 bases between them. CDR1 SNHLY and CDR2 FYNNEI come from the germline V gene. This CDR3 comprises 13 residues. The full variable domain, in which reference TRBV2 and TRBJ1-2 provide the parts outside the CDR3, is EPEVTQTPSHQVTQMGQEVILRCVPISNHLYFYWYRQILGQKVEFLVSFYNNEISEKSEIFDDQFSVERPDGSNFTLKIRSTKLEDSAMYFCASSDRGNYGYTFGSGTRLTVV.

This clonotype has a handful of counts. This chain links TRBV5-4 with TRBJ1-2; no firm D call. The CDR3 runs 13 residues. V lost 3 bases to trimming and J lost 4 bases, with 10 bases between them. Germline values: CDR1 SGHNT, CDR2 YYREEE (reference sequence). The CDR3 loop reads CASSSPTGYGYTF. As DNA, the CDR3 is TGTGCCAGCAGCTCCCCAACCGGCTATGGCTACACCTTC.

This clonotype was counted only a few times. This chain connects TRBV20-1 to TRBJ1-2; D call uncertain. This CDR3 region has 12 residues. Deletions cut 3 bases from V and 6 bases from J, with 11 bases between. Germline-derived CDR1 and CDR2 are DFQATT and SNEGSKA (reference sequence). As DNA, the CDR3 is TGCAGTGCTAGCTCGGGGTCAGATGGCTACACCTTC. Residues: CSASSGSDGYTF.

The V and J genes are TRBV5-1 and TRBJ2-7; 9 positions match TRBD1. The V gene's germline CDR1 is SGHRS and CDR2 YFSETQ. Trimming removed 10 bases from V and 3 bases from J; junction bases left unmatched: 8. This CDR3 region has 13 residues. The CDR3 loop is CASGRTGDYEQYF. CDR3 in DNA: TGCGCCTCTGGACGGACAGGGGACTACGAGCAGTACTTC.

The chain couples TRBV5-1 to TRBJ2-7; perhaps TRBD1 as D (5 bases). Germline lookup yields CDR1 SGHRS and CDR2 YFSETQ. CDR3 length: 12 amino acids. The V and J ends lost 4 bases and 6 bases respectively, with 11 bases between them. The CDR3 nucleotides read TGCGCCAGCAGCCCGGACATGCGCGAGCAGTACTTC. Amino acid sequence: CASSPDMREQYF.

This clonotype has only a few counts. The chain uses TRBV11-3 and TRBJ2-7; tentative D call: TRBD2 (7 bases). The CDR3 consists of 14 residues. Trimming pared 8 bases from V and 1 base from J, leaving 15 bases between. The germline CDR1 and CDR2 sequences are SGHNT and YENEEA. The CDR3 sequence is CASRTGGRSYEQYF. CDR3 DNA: TGTGCCAGCCGCACGGGGGGCCGGTCCTACGAGCAGTACTTC. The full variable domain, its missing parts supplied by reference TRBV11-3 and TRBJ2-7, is EAGVVQSPRYKIIEKKQPVAFWCNPISGHNTLYWYLQNLGQGPELLIRYENEEAVDDSQLPKDRFSAERLKGVDSTLKIQPAELGDSAVYLCASRTGGRSYEQYFGPGTRLTVT.

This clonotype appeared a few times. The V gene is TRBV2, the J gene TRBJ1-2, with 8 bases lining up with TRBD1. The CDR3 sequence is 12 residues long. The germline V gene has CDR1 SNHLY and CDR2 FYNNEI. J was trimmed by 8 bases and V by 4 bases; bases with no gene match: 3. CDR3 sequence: CASSAGQGGYTF. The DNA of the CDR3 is TGTGCCAGCAGTGCCGGACAGGGCGGCTACACCTTC.

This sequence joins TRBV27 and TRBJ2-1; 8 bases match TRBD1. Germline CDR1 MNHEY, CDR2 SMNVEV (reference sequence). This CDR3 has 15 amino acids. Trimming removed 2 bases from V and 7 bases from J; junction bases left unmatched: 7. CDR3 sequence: CASSLRRTGYNEQFF. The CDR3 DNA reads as TGTGCCAGCAGTTTACGGCGGACAGGGTATAATGAGCAGTTCTTC.

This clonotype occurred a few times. CDR3 coding DNA: TGTGCCAGCAGCTCATGGGAGGGACCTAAGGCTTTCTTT. Translation gives CASSSWEGPKAFF. The chain employs TRBV11-3 and TRBJ1-1; TRBD1 might be the D (5 bases). The CDR3 runs 13 residues. Germline V CDR1 and CDR2: SGHNT, YENEEA. Trimming removed 4 bases from V and 11 bases from J, with 17 bases in between.

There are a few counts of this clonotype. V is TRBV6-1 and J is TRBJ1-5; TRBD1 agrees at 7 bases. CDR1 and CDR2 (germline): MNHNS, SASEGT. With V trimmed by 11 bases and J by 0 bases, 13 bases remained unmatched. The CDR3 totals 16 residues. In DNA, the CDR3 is TGTGCCCAACAGGGACAGATAGCCTATAGCAATCAGCCCCAGCATTTT. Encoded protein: CAQQGQIAYSNQPQHF.

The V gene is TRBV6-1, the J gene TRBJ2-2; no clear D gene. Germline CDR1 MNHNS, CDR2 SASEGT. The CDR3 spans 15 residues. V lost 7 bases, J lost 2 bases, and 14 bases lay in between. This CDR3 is CASKEGGPNTGELFF. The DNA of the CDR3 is TGTGCCAGCAAAGAAGGTGGGCCTAACACCGGGGAGCTGTTTTTT.

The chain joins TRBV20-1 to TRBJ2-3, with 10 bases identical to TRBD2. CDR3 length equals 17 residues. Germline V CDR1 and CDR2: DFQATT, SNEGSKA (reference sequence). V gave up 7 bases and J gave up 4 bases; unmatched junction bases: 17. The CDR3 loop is CSVPRSGGAEGADTQYF. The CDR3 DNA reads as TGCAGTGTCCCCCGGAGCGGGGGGGCAGAGGGGGCAGATACGCAGTATTTT.

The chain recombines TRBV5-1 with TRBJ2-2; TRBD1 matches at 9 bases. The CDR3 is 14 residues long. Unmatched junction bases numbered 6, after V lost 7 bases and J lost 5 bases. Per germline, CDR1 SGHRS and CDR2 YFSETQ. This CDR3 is CASATGGSTGELFF. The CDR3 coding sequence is TGCGCCAGCGCAACAGGGGGCTCGACCGGGGAGCTGTTTTTT.

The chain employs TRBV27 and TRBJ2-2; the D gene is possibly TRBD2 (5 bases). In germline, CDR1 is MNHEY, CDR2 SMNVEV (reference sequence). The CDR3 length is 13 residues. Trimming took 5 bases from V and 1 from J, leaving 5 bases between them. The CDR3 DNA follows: TGTGCCAGCAGTGGACTGAACACCGGGGAGCTGTTTTTT. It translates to CASSGLNTGELFF.

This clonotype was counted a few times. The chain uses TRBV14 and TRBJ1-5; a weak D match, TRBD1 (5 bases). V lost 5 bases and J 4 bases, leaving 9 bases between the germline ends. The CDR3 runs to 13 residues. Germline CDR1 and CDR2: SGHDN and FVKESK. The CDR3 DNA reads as TGTGCCAGCAGCAGGGGACGGAATCAGCCCCAGCATTTT. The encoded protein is CASSRGRNQPQHF.

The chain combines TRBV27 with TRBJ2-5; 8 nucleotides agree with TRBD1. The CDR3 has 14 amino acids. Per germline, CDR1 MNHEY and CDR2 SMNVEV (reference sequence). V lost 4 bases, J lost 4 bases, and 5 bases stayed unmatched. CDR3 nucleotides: TGTGCCAGCAGTTCCTTGGACAGGGTAGAGACCCAGTACTTC. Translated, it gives CASSSLDRVETQYF.